A selection of T cell receptor beta chains follows, all from one sample in a study of cytomegalovirus exposure and HLA in healthy donors. Produced via immunoSEQ multiplex PCR; TCRdb's table is partial and in-frame only. This sample has over 85,000 clones, with around 85% found just once. The sequenced sample consisted of PBMCs. The receptor set was obtained from a man aged 25 to 40 in good health and CMV-seropositive. Each CDR3 is given with its conserved first and last residue. Fields, in order: D gene, clone size, J gene, V gene, CDR3 protein, CDR3 DNA. The D gene is left open where the match is weak. The listing skips clone size in some rows; elsewhere it reads once, few, many or a size class.

d_gene: -
abundance: -
j_gene: TRBJ2-3
v_gene: TRBV11-2
CDR3aa: CASSFHGADTQYF
CDR3nt: TGTGCCAGCAGCTTCCACGGGGCAGATACGCAGTATTTT

d_gene: -
abundance: once
j_gene: TRBJ2-4
v_gene: TRBV6-1
CDR3aa: CASSEVGTLAKNIQYF
CDR3nt: TGTGCCAGCAGTGAAGTGGGGACACTAGCCAAAAACATTCAGTACTTC

d_gene: -
abundance: -
j_gene: TRBJ2-2
v_gene: TRBV19
CDR3aa: CASSIDLPRDTGELFF
CDR3nt: TGTGCCAGTAGTATAGATCTCCCCCGTGACACCGGGGAGCTGTTTTTT

d_gene: -
abundance: -
j_gene: TRBJ2-1
v_gene: TRBV4-2
CDR3aa: CASSQDLSTNNEQFF
CDR3nt: TGTGCCAGCAGCCAAGATTTGTCGACTAACAATGAGCAGTTCTTC

d_gene: -
abundance: -
j_gene: TRBJ1-1
v_gene: TRBV27
CDR3aa: CASKLLGTITEAFF
CDR3nt: TGTGCCAGCAAACTACTGGGGACAATCACTGAAGCTTTCTTT

d_gene: -
abundance: -
j_gene: TRBJ2-7
v_gene: TRBV19
CDR3aa: CASSIRGKDLEFYEQYF
CDR3nt: TGTGCCAGTAGTATCCGAGGTAAAGATTTGGAATTCTACGAGCAGTACTTC

d_gene: TRBD1
abundance: -
j_gene: TRBJ2-2
v_gene: TRBV19
CDR3aa: CASSRGTGKGRNTGELFF
CDR3nt: TGTGCCAGTAGTAGGGGGACAGGGAAAGGTCGTAACACCGGGGAGCTGTTTTTT

d_gene: -
abundance: -
j_gene: TRBJ2-7
v_gene: TRBV2
CDR3aa: CASSEGAAGEQYF
CDR3nt: TGTGCCAGCAGTGAAGGCGCGGCGGGTGAGCAGTACTTC

d_gene: -
abundance: few
j_gene: TRBJ2-1
v_gene: TRBV2
CDR3aa: CASSAQGGRSYNEQFF
CDR3nt: TGTGCCAGCAGTGCGCAGGGGGGAAGGTCATACAATGAGCAGTTCTTC

d_gene: TRBD1
abundance: -
j_gene: TRBJ2-7
v_gene: TRBV28
CDR3aa: CATRTGGRGEQYF
CDR3nt: TGTGCCACCCGGACAGGTGGACGAGGCGAGCAGTACTTC